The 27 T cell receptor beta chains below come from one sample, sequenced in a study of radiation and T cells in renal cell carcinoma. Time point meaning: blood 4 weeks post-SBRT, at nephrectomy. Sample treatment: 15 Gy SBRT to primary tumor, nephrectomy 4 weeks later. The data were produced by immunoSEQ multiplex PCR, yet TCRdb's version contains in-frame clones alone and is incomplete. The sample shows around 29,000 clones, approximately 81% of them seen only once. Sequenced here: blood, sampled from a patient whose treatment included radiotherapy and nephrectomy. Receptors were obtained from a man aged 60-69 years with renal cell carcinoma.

The CDR3 reads CSVLLSSSYNEQFF. As DNA, the CDR3 is TGCAGCGTTCTCCTTTCTAGTTCCTACAATGAGCAGTTCTTC. The chain carries TRBV29-1 and TRBJ2-1; no definite D call. CDR1 and CDR2 (germline): SQVTM, ANQGSEA. CDR3 length: 14 amino acids. V lost 5 bases and J lost 1, with 12 bases in between.

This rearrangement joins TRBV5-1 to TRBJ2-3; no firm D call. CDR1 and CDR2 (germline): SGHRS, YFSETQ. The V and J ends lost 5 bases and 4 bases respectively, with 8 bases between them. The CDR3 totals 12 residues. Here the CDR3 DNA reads TGCGCCAGCAGTCCGTCCCCAGATACGCAGTATTTT. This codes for CASSPSPDTQYF.

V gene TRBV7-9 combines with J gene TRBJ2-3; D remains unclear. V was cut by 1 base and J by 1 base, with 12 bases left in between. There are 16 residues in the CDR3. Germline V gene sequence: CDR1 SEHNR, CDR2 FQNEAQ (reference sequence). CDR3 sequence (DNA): TGTGCCAGCAGCTTAGATCGAAGCTTGGGCACAGATACGCAGTATTTT. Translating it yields CASSLDRSLGTDTQYF. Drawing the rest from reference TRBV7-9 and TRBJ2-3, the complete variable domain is DTGVSQNPRHKITKRGQNVTFRCDPISEHNRLYWYRQTLGQGPEFLTYFQNEAQLEKSRLLSDRFSAERPKGSFSTLEIQRTEQGDSAMYLCASSLDRSLGTDTQYFGPGTRLTVL.

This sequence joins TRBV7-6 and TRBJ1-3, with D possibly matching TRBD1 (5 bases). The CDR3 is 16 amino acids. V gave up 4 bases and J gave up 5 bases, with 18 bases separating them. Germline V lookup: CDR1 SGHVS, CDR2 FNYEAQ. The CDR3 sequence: CASSSRGWGERNTIYF. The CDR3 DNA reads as TGTGCCAGCAGCTCTCGGGGTTGGGGCGAGCGAAACACCATATATTTT.

The CDR3 DNA reads as TGTGCCAGCAGTTTCGTGGGAGGGCCCAGGGATACGCAGTATTTT. Translated: CASSFVGGPRDTQYF. V is TRBV6-5 and J is TRBJ2-3; TRBD2 matches at 7 bases. Per the germline V gene, CDR1 is MNHEY and CDR2 is SVGAGI. The junction had 10 bases not matched to a gene; V was cut back by 4 bases and J by 6 bases. CDR3 length: 15 amino acids.

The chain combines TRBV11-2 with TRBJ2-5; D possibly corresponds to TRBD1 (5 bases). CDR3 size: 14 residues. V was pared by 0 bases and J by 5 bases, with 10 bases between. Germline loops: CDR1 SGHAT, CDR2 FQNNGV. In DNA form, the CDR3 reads TGTGCCAGCAGCTTAGACTGGGGCTGGGAGACCCAGTACTTC. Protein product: CASSLDWGWETQYF.

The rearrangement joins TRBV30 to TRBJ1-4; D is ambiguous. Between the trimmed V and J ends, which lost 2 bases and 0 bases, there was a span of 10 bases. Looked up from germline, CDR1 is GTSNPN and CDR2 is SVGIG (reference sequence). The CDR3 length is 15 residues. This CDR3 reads CAWSLKDATNEKLFF. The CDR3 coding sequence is TGTGCCTGGAGTCTTAAAGATGCAACTAATGAAAAACTGTTTTTT.

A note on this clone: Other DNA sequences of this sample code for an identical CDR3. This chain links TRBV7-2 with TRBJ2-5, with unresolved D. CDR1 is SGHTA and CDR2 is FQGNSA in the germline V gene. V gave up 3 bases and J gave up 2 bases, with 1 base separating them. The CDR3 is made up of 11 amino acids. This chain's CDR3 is CASSLQETQYF. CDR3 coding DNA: TGTGCCAGCAGCTTGCAAGAGACCCAGTACTTC.

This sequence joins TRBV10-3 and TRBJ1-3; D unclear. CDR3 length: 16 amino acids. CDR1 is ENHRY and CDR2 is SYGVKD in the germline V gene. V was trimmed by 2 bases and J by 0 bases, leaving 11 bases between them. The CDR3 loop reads CAISESPVASGNTIYF. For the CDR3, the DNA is TGTGCCATCAGTGAGAGCCCAGTCGCCTCTGGAAACACCATATATTTT.

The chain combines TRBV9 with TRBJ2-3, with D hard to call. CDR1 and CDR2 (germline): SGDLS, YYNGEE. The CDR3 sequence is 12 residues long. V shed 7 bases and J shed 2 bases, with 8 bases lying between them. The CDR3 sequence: CASEADTDTQYF. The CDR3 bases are TGTGCCAGCGAAGCTGACACAGATACGCAGTATTTT.

The CDR3 here is CASSRDRGFGDTQYF. The CDR3 nucleotides read TGTGCCAGCAGCCGGGACAGGGGCTTTGGGGATACGCAGTATTTT. This chain connects TRBV7-3 to TRBJ2-3, with TRBD1 matching over 10 bases. V lost 5 bases, J lost 6 bases, and 8 bases stayed unmatched. The CDR3 loop spans 15 amino acids. Germline CDR1 reads SGHTA; CDR2 reads FQGTGA.

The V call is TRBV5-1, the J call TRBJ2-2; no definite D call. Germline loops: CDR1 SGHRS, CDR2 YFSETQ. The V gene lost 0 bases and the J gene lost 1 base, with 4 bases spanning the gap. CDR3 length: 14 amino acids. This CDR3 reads CASSLEGNTGELFF. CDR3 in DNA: TGCGCCAGCAGCTTGGAGGGGAACACCGGGGAGCTGTTTTTT.

This CDR3 is CASSIQGLSATDTQYF. Written as DNA, the CDR3 is TGCGCCAGCAGCATTCAGGGTCTCTCCGCGACAGATACGCAGTATTTT. The rearrangement joins TRBV5-1 to TRBJ2-3, with D perhaps matching TRBD1 (5 bases). CDR1 SGHRS and CDR2 YFSETQ come from the germline V gene. Trimming left V 4 bases short and J 3 bases short, with 18 bases between. This CDR3 contains 16 residues.

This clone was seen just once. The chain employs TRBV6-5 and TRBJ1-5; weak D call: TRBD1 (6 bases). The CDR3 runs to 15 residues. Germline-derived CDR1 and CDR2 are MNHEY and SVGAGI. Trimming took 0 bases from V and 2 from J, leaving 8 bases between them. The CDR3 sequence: CASSYSQGGNQPQHF. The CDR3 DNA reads TGTGCCAGCAGTTACTCACAGGGAGGCAATCAGCCCCAGCATTTT.

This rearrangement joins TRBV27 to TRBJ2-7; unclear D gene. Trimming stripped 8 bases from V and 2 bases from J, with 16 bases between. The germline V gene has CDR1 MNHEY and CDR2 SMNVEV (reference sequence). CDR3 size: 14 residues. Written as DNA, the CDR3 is TGTGCCAGCGGCCTGGTCGAACGGGCCTACGAGCAGTACTTC. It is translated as CASGLVERAYEQYF.

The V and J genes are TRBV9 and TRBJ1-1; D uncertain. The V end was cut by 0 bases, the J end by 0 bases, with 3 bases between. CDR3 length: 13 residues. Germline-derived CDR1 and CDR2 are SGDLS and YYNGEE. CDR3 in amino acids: CASSVALNTEAFF. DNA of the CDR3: TGTGCCAGCAGCGTAGCTCTGAACACTGAAGCTTTCTTT.

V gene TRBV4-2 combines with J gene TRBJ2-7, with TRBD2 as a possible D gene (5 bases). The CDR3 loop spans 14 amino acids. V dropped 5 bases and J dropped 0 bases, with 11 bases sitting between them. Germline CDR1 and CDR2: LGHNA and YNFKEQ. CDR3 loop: CASSAAGSSYEQYF. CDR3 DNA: TGTGCCAGCAGCGCCGCTGGGAGCTCCTACGAGCAGTACTTC.

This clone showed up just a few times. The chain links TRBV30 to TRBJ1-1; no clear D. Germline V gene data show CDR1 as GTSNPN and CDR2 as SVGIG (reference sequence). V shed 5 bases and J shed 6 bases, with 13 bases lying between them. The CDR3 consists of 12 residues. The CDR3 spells CAWVKEWAEAFF. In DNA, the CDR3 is TGTGCCTGGGTGAAGGAGTGGGCTGAAGCTTTCTTT.

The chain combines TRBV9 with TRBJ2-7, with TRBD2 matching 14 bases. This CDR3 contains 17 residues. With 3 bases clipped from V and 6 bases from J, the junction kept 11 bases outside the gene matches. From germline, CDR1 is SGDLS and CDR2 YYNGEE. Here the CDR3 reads CASSASGTSGSGGEQYF. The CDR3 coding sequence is TGTGCCAGCAGCGCGAGTGGGACTAGCGGGAGTGGAGGCGAGCAGTACTTC.

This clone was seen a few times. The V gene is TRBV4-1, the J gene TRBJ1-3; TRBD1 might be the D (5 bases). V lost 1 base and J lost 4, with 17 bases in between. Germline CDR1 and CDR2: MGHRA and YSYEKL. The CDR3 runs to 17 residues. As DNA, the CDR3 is TGCGCCAGCAGCCAAGGAGTCGCAGGGAGGTGGGGAAACACCATATATTTT. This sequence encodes CASSQGVAGRWGNTIYF.

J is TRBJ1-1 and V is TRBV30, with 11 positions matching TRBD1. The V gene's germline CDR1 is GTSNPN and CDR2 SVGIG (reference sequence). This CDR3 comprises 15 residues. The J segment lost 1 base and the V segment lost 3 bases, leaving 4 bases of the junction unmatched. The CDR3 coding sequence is TGTGCCTGGAGGGAGGGACAGGGGGGGAACACTGAAGCTTTCTTT. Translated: CAWREGQGGNTEAFF.

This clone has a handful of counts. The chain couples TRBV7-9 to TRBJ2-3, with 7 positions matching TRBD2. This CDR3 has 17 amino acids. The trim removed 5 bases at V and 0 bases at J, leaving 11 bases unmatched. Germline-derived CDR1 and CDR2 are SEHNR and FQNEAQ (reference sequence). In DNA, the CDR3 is TGTGCCAGCAGCCCCTCAGCGGGGCACCCTAGCACAGATACGCAGTATTTT. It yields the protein CASSPSAGHPSTDTQYF.

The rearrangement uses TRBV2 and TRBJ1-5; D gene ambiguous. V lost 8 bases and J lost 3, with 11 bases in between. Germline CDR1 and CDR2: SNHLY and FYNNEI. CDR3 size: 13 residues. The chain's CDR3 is CASCSEDNQPQHF. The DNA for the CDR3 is TGTGCCAGCTGCAGTGAGGACAATCAGCCCCAGCATTTT.

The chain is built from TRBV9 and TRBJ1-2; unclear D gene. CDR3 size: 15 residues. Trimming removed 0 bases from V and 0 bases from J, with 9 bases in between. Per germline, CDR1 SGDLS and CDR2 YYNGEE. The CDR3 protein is CASSVGRATNYGYTF. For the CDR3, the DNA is TGTGCCAGCAGCGTAGGAAGGGCTACTAACTATGGCTACACCTTC.

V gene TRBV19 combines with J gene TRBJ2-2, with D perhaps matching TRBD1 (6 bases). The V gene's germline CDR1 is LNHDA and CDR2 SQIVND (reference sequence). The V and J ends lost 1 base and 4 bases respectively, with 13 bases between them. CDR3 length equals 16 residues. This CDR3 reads CASSIVWGPSTGELFF. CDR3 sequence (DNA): TGTGCCAGTAGTATAGTCTGGGGGCCGAGCACCGGGGAGCTGTTTTTT.

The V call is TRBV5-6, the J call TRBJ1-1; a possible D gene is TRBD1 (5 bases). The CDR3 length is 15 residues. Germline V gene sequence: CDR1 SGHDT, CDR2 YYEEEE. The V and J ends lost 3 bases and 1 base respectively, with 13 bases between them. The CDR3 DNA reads TGTGCCAGCAGCTCGAGTCGCGACAGGAACACTGAAGCTTTCTTT. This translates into CASSSSRDRNTEAFF.

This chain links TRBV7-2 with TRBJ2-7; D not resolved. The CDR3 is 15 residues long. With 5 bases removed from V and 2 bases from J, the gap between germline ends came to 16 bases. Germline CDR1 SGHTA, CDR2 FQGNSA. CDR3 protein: CASSNSAHPTYEQYF. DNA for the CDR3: TGTGCCAGCAGCAACTCGGCTCACCCTACCTACGAGCAGTACTTC.